This T cell receptor beta chain was captured in a study of blood T cell repertoires in COVID-19. Study at large: There were acute and convalescent COVID-19 samples, and they came from the United States, Italy and Spain.

Original methodology: Cell counts per sample came from amplifying reference gene primers. Sequencing was performed with immunoSEQ multiplex PCR; in TCRdb, only in-frame clones are kept and a portion is missing. The V and J calls and clone size were taken over from that table, and D and trimming were inferred from the DNA. The sample records some 250,000 clones, roughly 88% being singletons. Trimming removed 1 base from V and 3 bases from J, with 10 bases in between. Per germline, CDR1 SGHRS and CDR2 YFSETQ. The CDR3 contains 14 residues. The sequenced material came from PBMCs or T cells enriched from blood (not recorded which). V usage is TRBV5-1 and J usage is TRBJ1-2; weak D call: TRBD1 (6 bases). This receptor was identified in a woman between 50 and 59 years old who had recovered from COVID-19. CDR3 bases: TGCGCCAGCAGCTTGACAGGGAGAGACTATGGCTACACCTTC. Residues: CASSLTGRDYGYTF.